The rows below give T cell receptor beta chains drawn from one sample of a study of cytomegalovirus exposure and HLA in healthy donors. Data came from immunoSEQ multiplex PCR; TCRdb stores just in-frame clones and leaves some out. The sample lists 75,000 to 90,000 clones; 85% were seen once. The sequencing input was PBMCs. These receptors originate from a man in his forties or fifties in good health and CMV-seropositive. The CDR3 runs from the conserved cysteine through the conserved F or W. The order of the fields is D gene, clone size, J gene, V gene, CDR3 DNA, CDR3 protein. A D gene is named only where the DNA matches it firmly. Clone size is not always given. Where it is, it says once, few, many or a class for expanded clones.

TRBD2,NA,TRBJ2-5,TRBV19,TGTGCCAGTGGGACTAGCGGAAACCAAGAGACCCAGTACTTC,CASGTSGNQETQYF
TRBD1,NA,TRBJ1-1,TRBV10-1,TGCGCCAGCAGTTCGACAGGGGGCGGCACTGAAGCTTTCTTT,CASSSTGGGTEAFF
NA,NA,TRBJ1-6,TRBV6-1,TGTGCCAGCAGTGAAGCGCTCGGTCGGAATTCACCCCTCCACTTT,CASSEALGRNSPLHF
TRBD1,NA,TRBJ2-2,TRBV5-6,TGTGCCAGCAGCTTGGCCGGGACAGGGAGCACCGGGGAGCTGTTTTTT,CASSLAGTGSTGELFF
NA,NA,TRBJ2-1,TRBV19,TGTGCCAGTAGTATCCCCCTGAATGAGCAGTTCTTC,CASSIPLNEQFF
TRBD2,NA,TRBJ2-7,TRBV18,TGTGCCAGCTCACCCGGGGGACTAATCTACGAGCAGTACTTC,CASSPGGLIYEQYF
NA,NA,TRBJ2-5,TRBV7-9,TGTGCCAGCACCATAACAGGAGAGACCCAGTACTTC,CASTITGETQYF
NA,NA,TRBJ1-6,TRBV6-5,TGTGCCAGCAGTTACGGCTCACGGGTAAATTCACCCCTCCACTTT,CASSYGSRVNSPLHF
NA,NA,TRBJ1-5,TRBV19,TGTGCCAGCGACCCCGGACAGTTTAGCAATCAGCCCCAGCATTTT,CASDPGQFSNQPQHF
NA,NA,TRBJ1-1,TRBV27,TGTGCCAGCAGTGGTAGGAACACTGAAGCTTTCTTT,CASSGRNTEAFF
TRBD1,NA,TRBJ1-5,TRBV30,TGTGCCTGGCGACAGGGCGGCAATCAGCCCCAGCATTTT,CAWRQGGNQPQHF
TRBD2,once,TRBJ2-3,TRBV11-2,TGTGCCAGCAGCTTAGTAGGGACTAGTTTGGGGTATTTT,CASSLVGTSLGYF
NA,NA,TRBJ2-5,TRBV2,TGTGCCAGCAGTGAAGGATGGGAGCAAGAGACCCAGTACTTC,CASSEGWEQETQYF
NA,NA,TRBJ1-6,TRBV19,TGTGCCAGTAGCGAAGCGGGTCCTAATTCACCCCTCCACTTT,CASSEAGPNSPLHF
NA,NA,TRBJ2-7,TRBV9,TGTGCCAGCAGCCCCGGCGGAGCCTACGAGCAGTACTTC,CASSPGGAYEQYF
TRBD1,NA,TRBJ2-1,TRBV5-1,TGCGCCAGCAGCTTCGACAGGGTTAGGGGAAATGAGCAGTTCTTC,CASSFDRVRGNEQFF
NA,NA,TRBJ2-2,TRBV7-8,TGTGCCAGCAGCCGCCCCCCCCGCGGGGCCACCGGGGAGCTGTTTTTT,CASSRPPRGATGELFF
NA,NA,TRBJ1-1,TRBV6-1,TGTGCCAGCAGTGAATTGGGTGGCCAACCACAGACTGAAGCTTTCTTT,CASSELGGQPQTEAFF
TRBD2,NA,TRBJ2-7,TRBV6-5,TGTGCCAGCAGTGATGGCGGGAGCTACGAGCAGTACTTC,CASSDGGSYEQYF
NA,NA,TRBJ1-4,TRBV10-3,TGTGCCATCCGATCAGGGAACCCTAATGAAAAACTGTTTTTT,CAIRSGNPNEKLFF
NA,NA,TRBJ1-1,TRBV11-3,TGTGCCAGCAGCACCCGTGTCCCGACAGTCATGAACACTGAAGCTTTCTTT,CASSTRVPTVMNTEAFF
NA,NA,TRBJ2-7,TRBV7-9,TGTGCCAGCAGCGTTCGACAGGACTCCTACGAGCAGTACTTC,CASSVRQDSYEQYF
TRBD2,NA,TRBJ2-5,TRBV5-4,TGTGCCACCCAGCGGGGGTTACTAGCGGCCAACCAAGAGACCCAGTACTTC,CATQRGLLAANQETQYF
TRBD2,NA,TRBJ2-2,TRBV6-6,TGTGCCAGCAGCATAGCGGGGGGGCAAACCGGGGAGCTGTTTTTT,CASSIAGGQTGELFF
TRBD1,NA,TRBJ1-6,TRBV27,TGTGCCAGCAGTGCGTGGACAGGGGTTATTTCACCCCTCCACTTT,CASSAWTGVISPLHF
NA,NA,TRBJ2-1,TRBV28,TGTGCCAGCAGTTTAAGGCAGGGCCCCTACAATGAGCAGTTCTTC,CASSLRQGPYNEQFF
TRBD1,NA,TRBJ1-2,TRBV6-1,TGTGCCAGCAGCGGACAGGGGAGCTATGGCTACACCTTC,CASSGQGSYGYTF
TRBD1,NA,TRBJ1-1,TRBV5-4,TGTGCCAGCAGCACTCGGACAGGCCAGCGTGAAGCTTTCTTT,CASSTRTGQREAFF
TRBD1,NA,TRBJ2-1,TRBV7-9,TGTGCCAGCACCTTCGGGGACAGGGTTTACAATGAGCAGTTCTTC,CASTFGDRVYNEQFF
NA,NA,TRBJ1-6,TRBV5-1,TGCGCCAGCAGCTTGGGTTCGGGGGGCGCACATTCACCCCTCCACTTT,CASSLGSGGAHSPLHF
NA,once,TRBJ1-3,TRBV9,TGTGCCAGCAGCCCGACAGGAATCTACTCTGGAAACACCATATATTTT,CASSPTGIYSGNTIYF
NA,once,TRBJ1-1,TRBV5-4,TGTGCCAGCAGCCTTAGTGCGCAGGGGGAAGCTTTCTTT,CASSLSAQGEAFF
NA,NA,TRBJ2-3,TRBV7-2,TGTGCCAGCAGCAATGGACTACCGCAGTATTTT,CASSNGLPQYF
NA,once,TRBJ2-2,TRBV12-5,TGTGCTAGTCGGGAGAGGAACACCGGGGAGCTGTTTTTT,CASRERNTGELFF
NA,NA,TRBJ2-5,TRBV18,TGTGCCAGCTCACCACCAATTATGGGGCTAGAGACCCAGTACTTC,CASSPPIMGLETQYF
NA,NA,TRBJ1-1,TRBV5-1,TGCGCCAGCAGCTCAGGGATGGTGAACACTGAAGCTTTCTTT,CASSSGMVNTEAFF
TRBD2,once,TRBJ2-1,TRBV29-1,TGCAGCGCCCGGGGGGGCTTAGGGACCGATGAGCAGTTCTTC,CSARGGLGTDEQFF
NA,NA,TRBJ1-6,TRBV4-2,TGTGCCAGCAGCCACGGTCCGGTAGGACTAGGCACAAATAATTCACCCCTCCACTTT,CASSHGPVGLGTNNSPLHF
TRBD1,NA,TRBJ2-3,TRBV6-1,TGTGCCAGCAGGGGGACAGGAAGCACAGATACGCAGTATTTT,CASRGTGSTDTQYF
NA,few,TRBJ1-4,TRBV19,TGTGCCAGTAGTTCTGGAAGGCGAGGGGGTAATGAAAAACTGTTTTTT,CASSSGRRGGNEKLFF
TRBD2,NA,TRBJ2-7,TRBV18,TGTGCCAGCTCACCAGGAGCGGGAGTTTACGACGAGCAGTACTTC,CASSPGAGVYDEQYF
TRBD2,NA,TRBJ2-3,TRBV5-1,TGCGCCAGCAGCCAGTCGTCCGGGACTATCACAGATACGCAGTATTTT,CASSQSSGTITDTQYF
TRBD1,NA,TRBJ1-4,TRBV2,TGTGCCAGCAGGCGGGACAGGTGGGAGATAGAACTGTTTTTT,CASRRDRWEIELFF
NA,NA,TRBJ2-7,TRBV5-1,TGCGCCAGCAGCCTTTACTTGGGGGCGCTTGAGCAGTACTTC,CASSLYLGALEQYF
TRBD1,NA,TRBJ2-7,TRBV27,TGTGCCAGCAGGGACAGGGTGGCGTCCTACGAGCAGTACTTC,CASRDRVASYEQYF
TRBD1,NA,TRBJ2-5,TRBV5-1,TGCGCCAGCAGCCCCTGGGACAGGGTCCAAGAGACCCAGTACTTC,CASSPWDRVQETQYF
NA,NA,TRBJ2-7,TRBV10-2,TGCGCCAGCAGTGAGTCGTATTTGTACGAGCAGTACTTC,CASSESYLYEQYF
NA,NA,TRBJ2-7,TRBV6-5,TGTGCCAGCAGTTACGGACAGTTCCACGAGCAGTACTTC,CASSYGQFHEQYF
NA,NA,TRBJ2-7,TRBV5-6,TGTGCCAGCAGCTTGGGCAGTTCCACCTGGCAGTACTTC,CASSLGSSTWQYF
TRBD2,NA,TRBJ2-3,TRBV5-1,TGCGCCAGCAGCTTCTTAGCGGGGGCGAAAGATACGCAGTATTTT,CASSFLAGAKDTQYF
NA,NA,TRBJ2-7,TRBV9,TGTGCCAGCAGCGTACAGGGGAGCTCCTACGAGCAGTACTTC,CASSVQGSSYEQYF
NA,NA,TRBJ2-7,TRBV7-9,TGTGCCAGCAGCTTAGCTGGCCTAGTCCTCGACGAGCAGTACTTC,CASSLAGLVLDEQYF
TRBD1,NA,TRBJ1-2,TRBV12-5,TGTGCTAGTGGGGAAACAGGACAGGGGTATGGCTACACCTTC,CASGETGQGYGYTF
TRBD1,NA,TRBJ2-5,TRBV5-1,TGCGCCAGCAGCTTTGTCAGGGGGTTCAAGGAGACCCAGTACTTC,CASSFVRGFKETQYF
TRBD2,NA,TRBJ2-1,TRBV28,TGTGCCAGCACGGGGACTAGCGGGATATTGTATGAGCAGTTCTTC,CASTGTSGILYEQFF
NA,NA,TRBJ2-5,TRBV27,TGTGCCAGCAGTGCCCTTTTCGCGGGTCACCAAGAGACCCAGTACTTC,CASSALFAGHQETQYF
NA,NA,TRBJ1-2,TRBV6-5,TGTGCCAGCGGAAAGGGAGAGGGCTATGGCTACACCTTC,CASGKGEGYGYTF
NA,NA,TRBJ1-3,TRBV19,TGTGCCAGTAACCTCGGGAGGCAGGGAAACACCATATATTTT,CASNLGRQGNTIYF
NA,NA,TRBJ2-7,TRBV28,TGTGCCAGCAGACCGGGATATACTACGGCCGAGCAGTACTTC,CASRPGYTTAEQYF
NA,NA,TRBJ2-2,TRBV28,TGTGCCAGCAGTTTATGGACAGCTAATACCGGGGAGCTGTTTTTT,CASSLWTANTGELFF